These 27 T cell receptor beta chains share one sample of origin, sequenced in a study of human T cells and chemical hapten exposure. Time point given: patch test 3, about 24 weeks after DPC sensitization. Described treatment: therapeutic diphenylcyclopropenone sensitization with weekly scalp DPC. TCRdb independently ran MiXCR on the RACE reads; one entry per CDR3 protein. Among around 110,000 distinct CDR3 sequences listed, about 11% were seen once. This specimen was whole blood, taken in connection with sensitization to the hapten diphenylcyclopropenone (DPC). These receptors were collected from a woman aged 50 to 60 with alopecia areata. Some clones in this sample may be carry-over from other donors' samples.

This clonotype appeared a few times. The chain carries TRBV10-3 and TRBJ2-5; no firm D call. Germline V lookup: CDR1 ENHRY, CDR2 SYGVKD. CDR3 length: 17 amino acids. V lost 0 bases and J lost 1, with 15 bases in between. The chain's CDR3 is CAISESTLGLPQETQYF. CDR3 nucleotide sequence: TGTGCCATCAGTGAGTCGACATTGGGATTGCCCCAAGAGACCCAGTACTTC.

The CDR3 bases are TGCAGCGTTGCCGACCTCACAGATACGCAGTATTTT. It yields the protein CSVADLTDTQYF. The chain recombines TRBV29-1 with TRBJ2-3, with D uncertain. Germline-derived CDR1 and CDR2 are SQVTM and ANQGSEA. The CDR3 runs 12 residues. V was shortened by 4 bases and J by 2 bases, with 7 bases between the two germline ends.

This clonotype came up a few times. The chain has TRBV2 and TRBJ2-3, with 12 nucleotides matching TRBD2. CDR1 and CDR2 (germline): SNHLY, FYNNEI. CDR3 length equals 17 residues. V lost 1 base, J lost 3 bases, and 5 bases stayed unmatched. CDR3 sequence reads: CASSEGASGGGTDTQYF. In nucleotides, the CDR3 is TGTGCCAGCAGTGAAGGAGCTAGCGGGGGGGGTACAGATACGCAGTATTTT.

The rearrangement links TRBV6-2 or TRBV6-3 to TRBJ2-1, with 9 bases fitting TRBD1. V was pared by 5 bases and J by 9 bases, with 11 bases of the junction left unmatched. The CDR3 spans 15 residues. The germline V gene encodes CDR1 MNHEY and CDR2 SVGEGT. The CDR3 loop reads CASSTRQGGSGEQFF. The CDR3 coding sequence is TGTGCCAGCAGTACCCGACAGGGGGGTTCTGGTGAGCAGTTCTTC.

This chain links TRBV5-1 with TRBJ2-1; D possibly corresponds to TRBD1 (5 bases). The V gene lost 3 bases and the J gene lost 9 bases, with 7 bases spanning the gap. The germline V gene has CDR1 SGHRS and CDR2 YFSETQ. The CDR3 spans 11 residues. For the CDR3, the DNA is TGCGCCAGCAGCTGGGGCCCTGAGCAGTTCTTC. Translation: CASSWGPEQFF.

This clonotype has ten or more counts. At one end the junction does not follow the germline gene, possibly because of a read error. The chain is built from TRBV3-1 and TRBJ2-7, with D possibly TRBD2 on 5 matching bases. Germline CDR1 is LGHDT and CDR2 is YNNKEL (reference sequence). CDR3 length: 13 residues. The DNA of the CDR3 is TGTGCCAGCAGCCAAGCAGAGGGAAAGGTGGCAGACTTC. Translated, it gives CASSQAEGKVADF.

J is TRBJ2-1 and V is TRBV6-5; D perhaps matches TRBD1 (6 bases). The V end was cut by 5 bases, the J end by 7 bases, with 18 bases between. This CDR3 region has 15 residues. The germline V gene has CDR1 MNHEY and CDR2 SVGAGI. CDR3: CASSPQWGPGNEQFF. DNA for the CDR3: TGTGCCAGCAGTCCTCAATGGGGGCCGGGGAATGAGCAGTTCTTC.

In this sample, this clonotype turned up a few times. The chain carries TRBV28 and TRBJ2-4, with 8 positions matching TRBD1. This CDR3 spans 18 amino acids. The germline gives CDR1 MDHEN, CDR2 SYDVKM. The V segment lost 6 bases and the J segment 0 bases; nucleotides outside the gene matches: 13. CDR3 protein: CASSTLTRDRLAKNIQYF. Here the CDR3 DNA reads TGTGCCAGCAGCACATTAACCCGGGACAGGCTAGCCAAAAACATTCAGTACTTC. Complete variable domain (other parts from reference TRBV28 and TRBJ2-4): DVKVTQSSRYLVKRTGEKVFLECVQDMDHENMFWYRQDPGLGLRLIYFSYDVKMKEKGDIPEGYSVSREKKERFSLILESASTNQTSMYLCASSTLTRDRLAKNIQYFGAGTRLSVL.

This chain links TRBV7-9 with TRBJ2-1, with 8 bases lining up with TRBD1. V was clipped by 4 bases and J by 7 bases; unmatched bases: 6. In germline, CDR1 is SEHNR, CDR2 FQNEAQ (reference sequence). CDR3 length equals 14 residues. This CDR3 is CASSSSDRGNEQFF. CDR3 DNA: TGTGCCAGCAGCTCATCCGACAGGGGAAATGAGCAGTTCTTC.

This clonotype was detected ten times or more. The chain has TRBV28 and TRBJ1-1, with 12 bases fitting TRBD1. After removal of 8 bases from V and 8 bases from J, the junction contained 9 bases not matched to a gene. The CDR3 runs 14 residues. Germline CDR1 and CDR2: MDHEN and SYDVKM. CDR3 sequence (DNA): TGTGCCAGCTGGGACGGGACAGGGGGCGCCGAAGCTTTCTTT. This sequence encodes CASWDGTGGAEAFF.

This chain connects TRBV7-2 to TRBJ2-2; 7 bases map to TRBD2. The V gene end was trimmed by 4 bases and the J gene end by 10 bases; junction bases not matched to a gene: 6. The CDR3 has 13 residues. Germline V gene data show CDR1 as SGHTA and CDR2 as FQGNSA. Here the CDR3 reads CASSSMGGSELFF. Here the CDR3 DNA reads TGTGCCAGCAGCTCGATGGGGGGGTCGGAGCTGTTTTTT.

The chain combines TRBV12-3 or TRBV12-4 with TRBJ2-5; no firm D call. This CDR3 is 13 amino acids long. The V end was cut by 1 base, the J end by 3 bases, with 6 bases between. CDR3 nucleotide sequence: TGTGCCAGCAGTTTAGTGTCCAAAGAGACCCAGTACTTC. Its translation is CASSLVSKETQYF.

This clonotype came up a few times. V usage is TRBV11-2 and J usage is TRBJ2-3; TRBD1 matches 7 bases. J lost 3 bases, V lost 0 bases, and 3 bases had no gene match. Germline values: CDR1 SGHAT, CDR2 FQNNGV. This CDR3 is built from 15 residues. In DNA form, the CDR3 reads TGTGCCAGCAGCTTAGACGGGACAGAAACAGATACGCAGTATTTT. The encoded protein is CASSLDGTETDTQYF. Full variable domain (missing parts from reference TRBV11-2 and TRBJ2-3): EAGVAQSPRYKIIEKRQSVAFWCNPISGHATLYWYQQILGQGPKLLIQFQNNGVVDDSQLPKDRFSAERLKGVDSTLKIQPAKLEDSAVYLCASSLDGTETDTQYFGPGTRLTVL.

The chain uses TRBV2 and TRBJ1-5; 7 nucleotides match TRBD1. V dropped 7 bases and J dropped 8; count of bases not matched to a gene: 11. Looked up from germline, CDR1 is SNHLY and CDR2 is FYNNEI. The CDR3 is 14 residues long. CDR3 nucleotides: TGTGCCAGCAACTACCGGGACAGAAGTGAGCCCCAGCATTTT. Amino acids: CASNYRDRSEPQHF.

The chain couples TRBV6-1 to TRBJ1-1; D call uncertain. Trimming left V 4 bases short and J 6 bases short, with 12 bases between. The CDR3 runs to 13 residues. Germline loops: CDR1 MNHNS, CDR2 SASEGT. CDR3 sequence: CASSGSGISEAFF. In DNA form, the CDR3 reads TGTGCCAGCAGTGGCTCCGGGATATCTGAAGCTTTCTTT.

This sequence joins TRBV7-2 and TRBJ2-2; D possibly corresponds to TRBD1 (5 bases). The CDR3 is 17 residues long. Trimming pared 1 base from V and 3 bases from J, leaving 15 bases between. Germline loops: CDR1 SGHTA, CDR2 FQGNSA. This chain's CDR3 is CASSLESAGLDTGELFF. CDR3 DNA: TGTGCCAGCAGCTTAGAAAGCGCAGGGTTGGACACCGGGGAGCTGTTTTTT.

This clonotype has just a few counts. CDR3 nucleotide sequence: TGTGCCAGCAGCTTAGGTACTAGCGGGAGACGAGAGACCCAGTACTTC. Amino acids: CASSLGTSGRRETQYF. This chain connects TRBV7-6 to TRBJ2-5; TRBD2 matches 11 bases. The V gene end was trimmed by 1 base and the J gene end by 4 bases; junction bases not matched to a gene: 5. The germline CDR1 and CDR2 sequences are SGHVS and FNYEAQ. This CDR3 contains 16 residues.

This clonotype was seen repeatedly, ten times or more. This rearrangement joins TRBV28 to TRBJ2-5, with TRBD2 matching over 8 bases. CDR1 is MDHEN and CDR2 is SYDVKM in the germline V gene. There are 14 residues in the CDR3. Trimming took 8 bases from V and 2 from J; bases not matched to a gene: 7. Here the CDR3 DNA reads TGTGCCAGCGACGGGAGGGCCCGGCAAGAGACCCAGTACTTC. This gives the protein CASDGRARQETQYF. The full variable domain, rest sourced from reference TRBV28 and TRBJ2-5, is DVKVTQSSRYLVKRTGEKVFLECVQDMDHENMFWYRQDPGLGLRLIYFSYDVKMKEKGDIPEGYSVSREKKERFSLILESASTNQTSMYLCASDGRARQETQYFGPGTRLLVL.

This clonotype showed up just a few times. The J gene is TRBJ1-3, the V gene TRBV5-1; no firm D call. The CDR3 length is 14 residues. From germline, CDR1 is SGHRS and CDR2 YFSETQ. Trimming removed 0 bases at V and 2 bases at J, with 6 bases between. CDR3 nucleotides: TGCGCCAGCAGCTTGGGGCCGACTGGAAACACCATATATTTT. This sequence encodes CASSLGPTGNTIYF.

The V and J genes are TRBV5-1 and TRBJ1-1; D not resolved. CDR3 length equals 14 residues. V gave up 2 bases and J gave up 1 base, with 9 bases separating them. Germline CDR1 reads SGHRS; CDR2 reads YFSETQ. CDR3 DNA sequence: TGCGCCAGCAGCTTTATAGCCACGAACACTGAAGCTTTCTTT. Its protein product is CASSFIATNTEAFF.

In its sample, this clonotype was seen many times. The V call is TRBV7-2, the J call TRBJ2-1, with D possibly being TRBD2 (5 bases). Germline V CDR1 and CDR2: SGHTA, FQGNSA. The CDR3 length is 13 residues. V was cut by 7 bases and J by 1 base, with 8 bases left in between. In DNA, the CDR3 is TGTGCCAGCACTCCGGGGTCCTACAATGAGCAGTTCTTC. It codes for CASTPGSYNEQFF.

V gene TRBV6-1 combines with J gene TRBJ2-7, with 8 nucleotides matching TRBD2. Germline V gene data show CDR1 as MNHNS and CDR2 as SASEGT. Losses at the gene ends were 3 bases for V and 2 bases for J; bases not matched to a gene: 9. The CDR3 extends over 16 amino acids. The CDR3 loop reads CASSEFVAGGAYEQYF. CDR3 DNA: TGTGCCAGCAGTGAGTTTGTTGCGGGGGGAGCCTACGAGCAGTACTTC.

This clonotype was counted a few times. DNA of the CDR3: TGTGCCAGGGCCGGGGGGGGCAGGGAAGCTTTCTTT. Translation gives CARAGGGREAFF. The chain employs TRBV12-3 or TRBV12-4 and TRBJ1-1, with D perhaps matching TRBD1 (6 bases). The CDR3 covers 12 residues. The V gene lost 9 bases and the J gene lost 8 bases, with 16 bases spanning the gap.

The chain has TRBV28 and TRBJ2-2, with 7 bases lining up with TRBD1. With 6 bases clipped from V and 0 bases from J, the junction kept 7 bases outside the gene matches. Germline CDR1 is MDHEN and CDR2 is SYDVKM. The CDR3 consists of 16 residues. CDR3 loop: CASRQGGSANTGELFF. CDR3 in DNA: TGTGCCAGCAGGCAAGGGGGCTCCGCGAACACCGGGGAGCTGTTTTTT.

The chain's CDR3 is CASSVSGGNGEAFF. The CDR3 DNA reads as TGTGCCAGCAGTGTCTCCGGGGGTAACGGTGAAGCTTTCTTT. The chain carries TRBV25-1 and TRBJ1-1; a weak D match, TRBD1 (5 bases). Germline CDR1 is MGHDK and CDR2 is SYGVNS. This CDR3 has 14 amino acids. The V and J ends lost 4 bases and 7 bases respectively, with 16 bases between them.

This clonotype occurred a few times. The chain uses TRBV6-2 or TRBV6-3 and TRBJ2-1; 12 nucleotides align to TRBD2. V lost 2 bases, J lost 3 bases, and 11 bases stayed unmatched. CDR1 MNHEY and CDR2 SVGEGT come from the germline V gene. This CDR3 is 19 amino acids long. The CDR3 sequence: CASSYQLAGGRGSYNEQFF. The CDR3 DNA follows: TGTGCCAGCAGTTACCAACTAGCGGGGGGCCGAGGGAGCTACAATGAGCAGTTCTTC.

This clonotype was seen repeatedly, ten times or more. DNA for the CDR3: TGCAGCGTTGAAGGACTGGCGGGAGAAACCGATACGCAGTATTTT. It yields the protein CSVEGLAGETDTQYF. V is TRBV29-1 and J is TRBJ2-3, with TRBD2 matching over 7 bases. The CDR3 is 15 amino acids. With V trimmed by 1 base and J by 6 bases, 10 bases remained unmatched. The germline CDR1 and CDR2 sequences are SQVTM and ANQGSEA.